The 22 T cell receptor beta chains listed next were all sequenced from one sample in a study of molecular identifiers for immune sequencing clone quantification. One entry per CDR3 protein, called by TCRdb with MiXCR from the PCR reads. The sample shows about 36,000 distinct CDR3 sequences, less than 20% of them seen only once. The sequencing sample was made of naive CD8+ T cells from blood, with Jurkat cell RNA spiked in. Noted subset: FACS-sorted CD8+CD4-CCR7+CD45RA+ naive T cells. The receptor source for this set is a human donor in good health. Some libraries in this study had Jurkat cell RNA spiked in.

In its sample, this clonotype ranks as medium-sized. This sequence joins TRBV7-9 and TRBJ1-6, with D perhaps TRBD1 (6 bases). The V end lost 3 bases, the J end lost 5 bases, and 14 bases lay between the germline ends. Germline CDR1 and CDR2: SEHNR and FQNEAQ (reference sequence). The CDR3 is 16 amino acids. Here the CDR3 reads CASSLIGTFNNSPLHF. The CDR3 DNA reads TGTGCCAGCAGCTTGATTGGGACATTTAATAATTCACCCCTCCACTTT.

The CDR3 is CASSPGDREEAFF. DNA of the CDR3: TGCGCCAGCAGCCCCGGGGACAGGGAAGAAGCTTTCTTT. The chain couples TRBV4-3 to TRBJ1-1; 9 bases are shared with TRBD1. This CDR3 is built from 13 residues. CDR1 and CDR2 from the germline V gene are LGHNA and YSLEER. Trimming removed 4 bases from V and 8 bases from J; junction bases left unmatched: 5.

This clonotype was seen at least ten times. The genes are TRBV4-2 and TRBJ2-7; D gene ambiguous. Germline-derived CDR1 and CDR2 are LGHNA and YNFKEQ. The CDR3 has 14 amino acids. With 3 bases removed from V and 7 bases from J, the gap between germline ends came to 16 bases. CDR3 protein: CASSQSQLVREQYF. The CDR3 DNA is TGTGCCAGCAGCCAGAGCCAACTCGTACGTGAGCAGTACTTC.

The gene calls are TRBV9 and TRBJ2-3; TRBD2 might be the D (5 bases). Trimming removed 4 bases from V and 4 bases from J, with 13 bases in between. The CDR3 loop spans 14 amino acids. Germline CDR1 is SGDLS and CDR2 is YYNGEE. Here the CDR3 reads CASSPSDGADTQYF. The CDR3 coding sequence is TGTGCCAGCAGCCCTTCGGACGGGGCAGATACGCAGTATTTT. The full variable domain, rest sourced from reference TRBV9 and TRBJ2-3, is DSGVTQTPKHLITATGQRVTLRCSPRSGDLSVYWYQQSLDQGLQFLIQYYNGEERAKGNILERFSAQQFPDLHSELNLSSLELGDSALYFCASSPSDGADTQYFGPGTRLTVL.

This clonotype was counted at least ten times. For the CDR3, the DNA is TGTGCCAGCAGCCCATATCCACAGGAACATGTCCTCCAGCCCCAGCATTTT. It yields the protein CASSPYPQEHVLQPQHF. V is TRBV7-8 and J is TRBJ1-5, with TRBD1 as a possible D gene (5 bases). The V and J ends lost 5 bases and 7 bases respectively, with 24 bases between them. CDR1 is SGHVS and CDR2 is FQNEAQ in the germline V gene. This CDR3 contains 17 residues.

This clonotype was detected ten times or more. The J gene is TRBJ2-3, the V gene TRBV12-3 or TRBV12-4; D remains unclear. The V gene lost 4 bases and the J gene lost 4 bases, with 15 bases spanning the gap. The CDR3 has 15 residues. The DNA for the CDR3 is TGTGCCAGCAGTTCCTTGACCCCTAAGGCAGATACGCAGTATTTT. As protein: CASSSLTPKADTQYF.

This clonotype has a count of ten or more. The chain combines TRBV2 with TRBJ2-5; D gene unclear. V lost 10 bases to trimming and J lost 2 bases, with 14 bases between them. Germline V lookup: CDR1 SNHLY, CDR2 FYNNEI. CDR3 length: 13 amino acids. CDR3 sequence reads: CATDAVPQETQYF. The DNA of the CDR3 is TGTGCCACAGATGCGGTCCCTCAAGAGACCCAGTACTTC. Full variable domain (missing parts from reference TRBV2 and TRBJ2-5): EPEVTQTPSHQVTQMGQEVILRCVPISNHLYFYWYRQILGQKVEFLVSFYNNEISEKSEIFDDQFSVERPDGSNFTLKIRSTKLEDSAMYFCATDAVPQETQYFGPGTRLLVL.

This clonotype was found many times. The chain recombines TRBV29-1 with TRBJ1-1; 7 bases are shared with TRBD1. CDR1 is SQVTM, CDR2 ANQGSEA, per germline. The CDR3 is 15 amino acids. The ends lost 6 bases at V and 4 bases at J; junction bases unmatched: 14. The CDR3 bases are TGCAGCGTGCTATCCCCGAGACAGGGATTCACTGAAGCTTTCTTT. This gives the protein CSVLSPRQGFTEAFF.

This clonotype has a count of ten or more. V is TRBV7-2 and J is TRBJ1-1; 7 nucleotides agree with TRBD1. Germline trimming cut 4 bases from V and 5 bases from J; bases unmatched to any gene: 7. Per germline, CDR1 SGHTA and CDR2 FQGNSA. This CDR3 contains 14 residues. The CDR3 DNA follows: TGTGCCAGCAGCTCAAATACAGGGGTAACTGAAGCTTTCTTT. Amino acids: CASSSNTGVTEAFF.

This clonotype was observed many times. The CDR3 reads CASSLGPEASYIQYF. The CDR3 nucleotides read TGTGCCAGCAGCTTAGGACCCGAGGCTAGCTACATTCAGTACTTC. The chain has TRBV7-3 and TRBJ2-4, with a weak D call TRBD2 (5 bases). This CDR3 region has 15 residues. With 2 bases removed from V and 8 bases from J, the gap between germline ends came to 16 bases. Looked up from germline, CDR1 is SGHTA and CDR2 is FQGTGA.

On this clonotype: A clone one base away is much larger, so this may be a read error. The chain has TRBV7-2 and TRBJ1-2, with TRBD1 as a possible D gene (5 bases). The CDR3 totals 14 residues. Germline values: CDR1 SGHTA, CDR2 FQGNSA. The CDR3 is CASSTTGGDHGYTF. CDR3 coding DNA: TGTGCCAGCAGCACTACGGGGGGAGACCATGGCTACACTTTC.

This clonotype was picked up many times. The V and J genes are TRBV6-2 or TRBV6-3 and TRBJ2-2, with unresolved D. Germline V lookup: CDR1 MNHEY, CDR2 SVGEGT. The CDR3 has 11 amino acids. V gave up 8 bases and J gave up 6 bases, with 7 bases separating them. CDR3 in amino acids: CASSPAGELFF. The CDR3 coding sequence is TGTGCCAGCTCCCCGGCCGGGGAGCTGTTTTTT.

This chain uses TRBV28 with TRBJ2-3; D possibly corresponds to TRBD1 (7 bases). Germline CDR1 is MDHEN and CDR2 is SYDVKM. This CDR3 has 20 amino acids. Trimming shortened V by 2 bases and J by 7 bases, and 31 bases separated the two germline ends. The CDR3 loop is CASSLGVRGQPIAVGHTQYF. CDR3 bases: TGTGCCAGCAGTTTAGGAGTGAGGGGACAGCCGATAGCGGTGGGACATACGCAGTATTTT.

The chain couples TRBV28 to TRBJ2-5; the D gene could be TRBD1 or TRBD2 (5 bases each). This CDR3 has 15 amino acids. Trimming took 5 bases from V and 3 from J, leaving 16 bases between them. Germline assignment: CDR1 MDHEN and CDR2 SYDVKM. Here the CDR3 DNA reads TGTGCCAGCAGTATGACCGGGGCCCAAAAAGAGACCCAGTACTTC. Amino acids: CASSMTGAQKETQYF.

This clonotype has ten or more counts. The chain carries TRBV7-9 and TRBJ2-1; 8 nucleotides agree with TRBD2. This CDR3 has 15 amino acids. CDR1 and CDR2 from the germline V gene are SEHNR and FQNEAQ (reference sequence). Trimming at V came to 6 bases and at J to 9 bases, leaving 13 bases not matched to a gene. The CDR3 DNA reads as TGTGCCAGCAGTCTATCCGGGAGGGCCTCCGCTGAGCAGTTCTTC. It encodes CASSLSGRASAEQFF.

This clonotype was picked up many times. The V gene is TRBV15, the J gene TRBJ2-1; a weak D match, TRBD2 (6 bases). From germline, CDR1 is LNHNV and CDR2 YYDKDF (reference sequence). Trimming shortened V by 5 bases and J by 6 bases, and 11 bases separated the two germline ends. The CDR3 runs to 13 residues. The CDR3 nucleotides are TGTGCCACCAGCTCCTTGGGGGGCAATGAGCAGTTCTTC. This translates into CATSSLGGNEQFF.

This clonotype was picked up a small number of times. This chain links TRBV12-3 or TRBV12-4 with TRBJ2-1, with 12 bases lining up with TRBD2. The CDR3 totals 14 residues. Germline trimming cut 6 bases from V and 8 bases from J; bases unmatched to any gene: 5. The CDR3 region is CASRTSGSPHEQFF. CDR3 nucleotide sequence: TGTGCCAGCAGGACTAGCGGGAGTCCCCATGAGCAGTTCTTC.

This clonotype occurred many times. This rearrangement joins TRBV27 to TRBJ2-7, with D possibly being TRBD1 (6 bases). Trimming pared 6 bases from V and 6 bases from J, leaving 18 bases between. CDR1 is MNHEY and CDR2 is SMNVEV in the germline V gene (reference sequence). The CDR3 is made up of 14 amino acids. The CDR3 here is CASSPSAGALEQYF. CDR3 coding DNA: TGTGCCAGCAGCCCCTCGGCAGGGGCCCTCGAGCAGTACTTC.

The chain combines TRBV15 with TRBJ2-3, with 9 bases that match TRBD2. The CDR3 is 17 residues long. Germline CDR1 reads LNHNV; CDR2 reads YYDKDF (reference sequence). V lost 3 bases and J lost 8; bases outside the gene matches: 15. This CDR3 is CATSSRGGREIGGTQYF. CDR3 in DNA: TGTGCCACCAGCAGCAGGGGCGGGAGGGAGATAGGGGGTACGCAGTATTTT.

In DNA, the CDR3 is TGCAGCTCAGAAACCCTGGGCTATGGCTACACCTTC. It specifies CSSETLGYGYTF. The genes are TRBV20-1 and TRBJ1-2, with unresolved D. This CDR3 is built from 12 residues. CDR1 and CDR2 from the germline V gene are DFQATT and SNEGSKA (reference sequence).

This clonotype was seen repeatedly, ten times or more. The J gene is TRBJ2-2, the V gene TRBV7-6; 9 nucleotides agree with TRBD1. Germline V gene data show CDR1 as SGHVS and CDR2 as FNYEAQ. The V and J ends lost 4 bases and 3 bases, in that order; junction bases with no gene match: 6. The CDR3 is 16 amino acids. CDR3 protein: CASSWDRDLDTGELFF. The CDR3 coding sequence is TGTGCCAGCAGCTGGGACAGGGATTTGGACACCGGGGAGCTGTTTTTT.

In this sample, this clonotype turned up many times. The chain couples TRBV29-1 to TRBJ2-1; D gene ambiguous. The CDR3 extends over 11 amino acids. The germline V gene encodes CDR1 SQVTM and CDR2 ANQGSEA. V was shortened by 6 bases and J by 6 bases, with 9 bases between the two germline ends. As DNA, the CDR3 is TGCAGCGTGCCGCTAGGCAATGAGCAGTTCTTC. Translated, it gives CSVPLGNEQFF.